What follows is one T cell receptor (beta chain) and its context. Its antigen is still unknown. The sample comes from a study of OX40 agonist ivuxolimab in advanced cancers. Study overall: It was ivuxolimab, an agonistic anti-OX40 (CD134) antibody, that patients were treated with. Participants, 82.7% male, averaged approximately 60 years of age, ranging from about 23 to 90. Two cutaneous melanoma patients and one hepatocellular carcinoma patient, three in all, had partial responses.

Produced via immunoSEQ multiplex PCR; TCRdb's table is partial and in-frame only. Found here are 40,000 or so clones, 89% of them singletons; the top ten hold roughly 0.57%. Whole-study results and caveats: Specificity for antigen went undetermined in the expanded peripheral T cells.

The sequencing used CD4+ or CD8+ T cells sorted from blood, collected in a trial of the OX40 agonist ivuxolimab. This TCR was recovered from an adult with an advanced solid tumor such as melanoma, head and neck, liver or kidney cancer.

This chain's CDR3 is CASSPRTGSGEQYF. The CDR3 region has the DNA TGTGCCAGCAGCCCCCGGACAGGGAGCGGCGAGCAGTACTTC. The chain combines TRBV11-3 with TRBJ2-7, with 8 bases lining up with TRBD1. The CDR3 sequence is 14 residues long. Germline loops: CDR1 SGHNT, CDR2 YENEEA. Trimming took 5 bases from V and 6 from J; bases not matched to a gene: 9.